The source of this TCR beta chain is a study of CD8+ T cells in alopecia areata. Study as a whole: Severity in treated patients was scored by percentage of scalp area affected. General study results and limits: Among the top 100, expanded CD8+ clones were significantly decreased by tofacitinib, as was scalp clonality. Lesional tissue from the scalp (especially in alopecia totalis/universalis) showed higher clonality than normal scalp.

RNA extraction and reverse transcription yielded cDNA as sequencing template. Here immunoSEQ multiplex PCR was the method, and the copy in TCRdb shows in-frame clones only, minus some. This table has around 110,000 clones, about 59% appearing once. This clone was counted a few times. Its antigen is currently unknown. Trimming shortened V by 4 bases and J by 0 bases, and 8 bases separated the two germline ends. The CDR3 has 14 amino acids. Looked up from germline, CDR1 is SGHNT and CDR2 is YYREEE (reference sequence). The sample's treatment: oral pan-JAK inhibitor, 5-10 mg twice daily. Peripheral blood samples and lesional scalp punch biopsies were obtained from alopecia areata patients.

This sequence joins TRBV5-4 and TRBJ2-4, with D unresolved. The source was CD8+ T cells sorted from blood, collected at week 24, from a patient treated with tofacitinib. This receptor was identified in a human donor with alopecia areata. The CDR3 reads CASSLSRAKNIQYF. For the CDR3, the DNA is TGTGCCAGCAGCCTCTCGAGAGCCAAAAACATTCAGTACTTC.